The 32 T cell receptor beta chains listed next were all sequenced from one sample in a study of graft-versus-host responses after intestinal transplantation. The table came from immunoSEQ multiplex PCR; TCRdb's copy has only in-frame clones and leaves some out. The table has 35,000 to 45,000 clones, roughly 93% seen once. Sequencing used PBMCs, obtained roughly 110 weeks after intestinal transplantation. Receptors originate from a human patient who received an intestinal transplant, so some T cells may come from the graft donor.

The V and J genes are TRBV5-4 and TRBJ2-7; possible D gene TRBD1, 5 bases. The length of the CDR3 is 12 residues. The germline V gene encodes CDR1 SGHNT and CDR2 YYREEE (reference sequence). The ends were cut back, 4 bases at V and 4 bases at J, with 9 bases in the middle. The CDR3 nucleotides are TGTGCCAGCAGCGTTGACAGTTACGAGCAGTACTTC. Translation: CASSVDSYEQYF.

The CDR3: CASSLGLGTAQETQYF. DNA for the CDR3: TGTGCCAGCAGCTTAGGGTTAGGGACAGCCCAAGAGACCCAGTACTTC. This chain connects TRBV7-9 to TRBJ2-5; 7 bases are shared with TRBD1. The CDR3 is 16 amino acids. CDR1 is SEHNR and CDR2 is FQNEAQ in the germline V gene (reference sequence). The trim removed 1 base at V and 1 base at J, leaving 6 bases unmatched. Complete variable domain (other parts from reference TRBV7-9 and TRBJ2-5): DTGVSQNPRHKITKRGQNVTFRCDPISEHNRLYWYRQTLGQGPEFLTYFQNEAQLEKSRLLSDRFSAERPKGSFSTLEIQRTEQGDSAMYLCASSLGLGTAQETQYFGPGTRLLVL.

This clone appeared a single time. This chain uses TRBV7-2 with TRBJ2-1, with D possibly being TRBD1 (6 bases). The V gene lost 5 bases and the J gene lost 0 bases, with 23 bases spanning the gap. The CDR3 has 19 residues. The germline gives CDR1 SGHTA, CDR2 FQGNSA. The CDR3, as DNA: TGTGCCAGCAGCCTCCCCAGGGGTCTCCCGGGCCGCTCCTACAATGAGCAGTTCTTC. Protein product: CASSLPRGLPGRSYNEQFF.

The rearrangement uses TRBV5-6 and TRBJ2-1; 7 bases match TRBD1. Germline CDR1 SGHDT, CDR2 YYEEEE. CDR3 length: 15 amino acids. The J segment lost 6 bases and the V segment lost 7 bases, leaving 13 bases of the junction unmatched. DNA of the CDR3: TGTGCCAGCCACGCCTCGGGACAGCCCGTCAATGAGCAGTTCTTC. The encoded protein is CASHASGQPVNEQFF.

The chain links TRBV2 to TRBJ1-1, with 7 bases matching TRBD1. The CDR3 has 13 residues. Germline loops: CDR1 SNHLY, CDR2 FYNNEI. Trimming at V came to 7 bases and at J to 4 bases, leaving 6 bases not matched to a gene. In nucleotides, the CDR3 is TGTGCCAGCATTGACAGGGCGGGCACTGAAGCTTTCTTT. Translation: CASIDRAGTEAFF.

This chain uses TRBV4-1 with TRBJ1-5; no definite D call. The germline V and J ends were trimmed by 2 bases and 0 bases, with 8 bases remaining between them. Germline V CDR1 and CDR2: MGHRA, YSYEKL. The CDR3 sequence is 15 residues long. The DNA for the CDR3 is TGCGCCAGCAGCCAAAAGGCGGCTAGCAATCAGCCCCAGCATTTT. Its protein product is CASSQKAASNQPQHF.

The chain combines TRBV9 with TRBJ2-3; TRBD2 agrees at 8 bases. The CDR3 is 15 amino acids. CDR1 is SGDLS and CDR2 is YYNGEE in the germline V gene. J lost 4 bases, V lost 0 bases, and 4 bases had no gene match. The CDR3 loop is CASSVAGAGADTQYF. The CDR3 coding sequence is TGTGCCAGCAGCGTAGCGGGAGCGGGAGCAGATACGCAGTATTTT.

The rearrangement uses TRBV1 and TRBJ2-2; TRBD1, the D gene given by the table, was not confirmed from the DNA. TRBV1 corresponds to a pseudogene. This CDR3 spans 20 amino acids. As DNA, the CDR3 is TGCACCAGCAGCCAAAACCAGGGGGTCCCTGCCCGGGGAGGCACCGGGGAGCTGTTTTTT. Translating it yields CTSSQNQGVPARGGTGELFF.

This clone has just one count. The chain uses TRBV18 and TRBJ1-2; unclear D gene. The CDR3 loop spans 14 amino acids. Trimming pared 0 bases from V and 2 bases from J, leaving 7 bases between. Germline CDR1 and CDR2: KGHSH and LQKENI. The CDR3 reads CASSPPTPNYGYTF. DNA of the CDR3: TGTGCCAGCTCACCACCGACACCCAACTATGGCTACACCTTC.

This chain connects TRBV4-2 to TRBJ1-2; D ambiguous. This CDR3 has 14 residues. The V end was cut by 4 bases, the J end by 7 bases, with 16 bases between. The germline V gene encodes CDR1 LGHNA and CDR2 YNFKEQ. The CDR3, as DNA: TGTGCCAGCAGCCCTGAGGTAGGGTCCGTTGGCTACACCTTC. Translating gives CASSPEVGSVGYTF.

This rearrangement joins TRBV29-1 to TRBJ2-5, with 7 bases that match TRBD1. V shed 7 bases and J 1 base; nucleotides not matched to a gene: 9. The germline gives CDR1 SQVTM, CDR2 ANQGSEA. This CDR3 spans 14 amino acids. CDR3 coding DNA: TGCAGCGCATCCAGGGGGAGTATCCAAGAGACCCAGTACTTC. The encoded protein is CSASRGSIQETQYF.

With regard to this clone: This same CDR3 is encoded by further DNA sequences in the sample. The chain combines TRBV10-3 with TRBJ2-5, with D possibly matching TRBD1 (6 bases). Trimming left V 9 bases short and J 8 bases short, with 19 bases between. The CDR3 is 13 amino acids. CDR1 and CDR2 from the germline V gene are ENHRY and SYGVKD. The CDR3 nucleotides are TGTGCCATTTCCGGGACATCAAGAGAAACCCAGTACTTC. As protein: CAISGTSRETQYF.

The chain has TRBV19 and TRBJ1-1; D call uncertain. V lost 2 bases, J lost 1 base, and 8 bases lay in between. The CDR3 spans 14 residues. In germline, CDR1 is LNHDA, CDR2 SQIVND (reference sequence). The CDR3 nucleotides are TGTGCCAGTAGTATACGACCCCAGAACACTGAAGCTTTCTTT. Translation: CASSIRPQNTEAFF.

CDR3 protein: CATSRDREKDTQYF. DNA for the CDR3: TGTGCCACCAGCAGAGACAGGGAGAAAGATACGCAGTATTTT. The V gene is TRBV15, the J gene TRBJ2-3; D possibly uses TRBD1 or TRBD2 (5 bases each). The CDR3 length is 14 residues. The V end lost 0 bases, the J end lost 5 bases, and 9 bases lay between the germline ends. CDR1 is LNHNV, CDR2 YYDKDF, per germline (reference sequence).

This chain connects TRBV4-1 to TRBJ2-7; 8 bases match TRBD1. The trim removed 4 bases at V and 0 bases at J, leaving 5 bases unmatched. This CDR3 region has 15 residues. Germline V gene data show CDR1 as MGHRA and CDR2 as YSYEKL. The CDR3 bases are TGCGCCAGCAGCCGCGGGACAGGAGCCTCCTACGAGCAGTACTTC. It codes for CASSRGTGASYEQYF.

The chain joins TRBV6-1 to TRBJ2-7; 9 bases are a match to TRBD1. The ends lost 6 bases at V and 3 bases at J; junction bases unmatched: 6. CDR3 length equals 14 residues. The germline V gene encodes CDR1 MNHNS and CDR2 SASEGT. The CDR3 region has the DNA TGTGCCAGCAGGGCCGGGACAGGGATCTACGAGCAGTACTTC. This gives the protein CASRAGTGIYEQYF.

This rearrangement joins TRBV5-1 to TRBJ2-7, with 7 bases that match TRBD1. V gave up 1 base and J gave up 3 bases; unmatched junction bases: 7. Germline V CDR1 and CDR2: SGHRS, YFSETQ. The CDR3 has 15 residues. Here the CDR3 reads CASSLYGTDLYEQYF. Written as DNA, the CDR3 is TGCGCCAGCAGCTTGTACGGGACAGACCTCTACGAGCAGTACTTC.

The V and J genes are TRBV5-1 and TRBJ1-1; 7 bases agree with TRBD1. The V and J ends lost 3 bases and 0 bases, in that order; junction bases with no gene match: 5. The length of the CDR3 is 15 residues. CDR1 is SGHRS and CDR2 is YFSETQ in the germline V gene. CDR3 residues: CASSWGDRMNTEAFF. CDR3 in DNA: TGCGCCAGCAGCTGGGGGGACAGAATGAACACTGAAGCTTTCTTT.

The V gene is TRBV6-1, the J gene TRBJ2-1; maybe TRBD2 (7 bases). Germline-derived CDR1 and CDR2 are MNHNS and SASEGT. Trimming shortened V by 5 bases and J by 8 bases, and 16 bases separated the two germline ends. The CDR3 is 14 amino acids. CDR3 DNA: TGTGCCAGCAGTCCAAGGCGGGGGCGGGATGAGCAGTTCTTC. Translating gives CASSPRRGRDEQFF.

V usage is TRBV10-1 and J usage is TRBJ2-1; maybe TRBD2 (6 bases). With 6 bases removed from V and 7 bases from J, the gap between germline ends came to 16 bases. The CDR3 spans 14 residues. Germline CDR1 and CDR2: WNHNN and SYGVQD (reference sequence). In DNA, the CDR3 is TGCGCCAGCAGCCGGGACTTTACTAAGAATGAGCAGTTCTTC. This sequence encodes CASSRDFTKNEQFF.

The rearrangement joins TRBV5-1 to TRBJ2-1; TRBD1 aligns across 12 bases. Germline CDR1 SGHRS, CDR2 YFSETQ. CDR3 length equals 18 residues. The J segment lost 7 bases and the V segment lost 4 bases, leaving 15 bases of the junction unmatched. The CDR3 DNA follows: TGCGCCAGCAGCCACCGGGACAGGGGGCTCTTTGTGGGGAATGAGCAGTTCTTC. Encoded protein: CASSHRDRGLFVGNEQFF.

The chain carries TRBV5-3 and TRBJ2-7; D possibly corresponds to TRBD1 (6 bases). TRBV5-3 is an ORF; its function is uncertain. The CDR3 has 12 amino acids. V lost 3 bases to trimming and J lost 12 bases, with 16 bases between them. CDR3 region: CARSSNRVQGYF. CDR3 sequence (DNA): TGTGCCAGAAGCTCAAACAGGGTTCAGGGGTACTTC.

The chain couples TRBV11-2 to TRBJ2-1, with D possibly matching TRBD1 (5 bases). CDR1 SGHAT and CDR2 FQNNGV come from the germline V gene. CDR3 length: 15 amino acids. V was pared by 3 bases and J by 3 bases, with 12 bases between. CDR3 residues: CASSFEQANYNEQFF. The CDR3 nucleotides read TGTGCCAGCAGCTTCGAACAGGCGAACTACAATGAGCAGTTCTTC.

About this clone itself: One end of the junction varies from germline; a read error may be responsible. This chain joins TRBV4-2 and TRBJ2-7, with D maybe TRBD1 (7 bases). The CDR3 runs 16 residues. CDR1 is LGHNA and CDR2 is YNFKEQ in the germline V gene. The CDR3 DNA follows: TGTGCCCGCAGCCAAGGGATTCAGGGGGGTTCCTACGAGCAGTACTTC. Translation: CARSQGIQGGSYEQYF.

This chain links TRBV2 with TRBJ1-2; D unclear. The ends were cut back, 3 bases at V and 6 bases at J, with 2 bases in the middle. Germline CDR1 and CDR2: SNHLY and FYNNEI. This CDR3 is 10 amino acids long. CDR3 protein: CASSDNGYTF. The CDR3 nucleotides read TGTGCCAGCAGTGACAATGGCTACACCTTC.

This clone was counted only a few times. V usage is TRBV6-1 and J usage is TRBJ1-6; TRBD1 matches at 11 bases. CDR1 is MNHNS and CDR2 is SASEGT in the germline V gene. The V segment lost 0 bases and the J segment 9 bases; nucleotides outside the gene matches: 1. The CDR3 is made up of 15 amino acids. The CDR3 sequence: CASSEAGTGGSPLHF. The CDR3 DNA follows: TGTGCCAGCAGTGAAGCTGGGACAGGGGGTTCACCCCTCCACTTT.

This chain connects TRBV7-6 to TRBJ2-3; D tentatively fits TRBD1 or TRBD2 (5 bases each). Germline CDR1 is SGHVS and CDR2 is FNYEAQ. V was pared by 1 base and J by 4 bases, with 15 bases between. The CDR3 runs to 16 residues. The CDR3 is CASSLVGGSRPDTQYF. The CDR3 nucleotides are TGTGCCAGCAGCTTAGTTGGGGGTAGTAGGCCAGATACGCAGTATTTT.

The genes are TRBV18 and TRBJ2-1, with 8 bases fitting TRBD2. The J segment lost 4 bases and the V segment lost 1 base, leaving 6 bases of the junction unmatched. The CDR3 has 16 residues. Looked up from germline, CDR1 is KGHSH and CDR2 is LQKENI. CDR3: CASSPLVSGSYNEQFF. In DNA form, the CDR3 reads TGTGCCAGCTCACCACTTGTCAGCGGGAGTTACAATGAGCAGTTCTTC.

This clone is a singleton in its sample. This chain connects TRBV19 to TRBJ2-2, with D hard to call. This CDR3 is built from 17 residues. V gave up 5 bases and J gave up 4 bases, with 20 bases separating them. Germline CDR1 and CDR2: LNHDA and SQIVND (reference sequence). CDR3 sequence reads: CASSLLPPQITTGELFF. CDR3 DNA sequence: TGTGCCAGTAGTCTCCTACCGCCTCAGATCACCACCGGGGAGCTGTTTTTT.

V is TRBV7-9 and J is TRBJ2-7, with 7 bases matching TRBD2. The J segment lost 2 bases and the V segment lost 4 bases, leaving 5 bases of the junction unmatched. The CDR3 totals 14 residues. The germline V gene has CDR1 SEHNR and CDR2 FQNEAQ (reference sequence). The CDR3 loop is CASSSGEGAYEQYF. The CDR3 DNA reads as TGTGCCAGCAGCTCCGGGGAGGGAGCCTACGAGCAGTACTTC.

The genes are TRBV19 and TRBJ2-7; D unclear. From germline, CDR1 is LNHDA and CDR2 SQIVND (reference sequence). The CDR3 runs to 15 residues. V was shortened by 3 bases and J by 3 bases, with 15 bases between the two germline ends. This CDR3 reads CASSIANDRFYEQYF. DNA of the CDR3: TGTGCCAGTAGTATCGCGAACGATCGTTTCTACGAGCAGTACTTC.

V usage is TRBV15 and J usage is TRBJ1-2; unclear D gene. Germline CDR1 LNHNV, CDR2 YYDKDF (reference sequence). V dropped 1 base and J dropped 0 bases, with 6 bases sitting between them. The length of the CDR3 is 14 residues. CDR3 nucleotide sequence: TGTGCCACCAGCAGAGGGAACACTAACTATGGCTACACCTTC. Amino acid sequence: CATSRGNTNYGYTF.